This TCR beta chain was identified during a study of control samples from healthy donors and cancer patients. Clones were sequenced by immunoSEQ multiplex PCR, and TCRdb holds only the in-frame ones, with some missing. The top ten hold approximately 8.6% of the sample, which has 100,000 to 150,000 clones, approximately 90% seen once. This clone was picked up one time. The origin of this receptor is a man between 18 and 29 years old in good health. The sample taken for sequencing was blood.

CDR3 nucleotides: TGCAGCGTTGACAAGAGAGCGACTAGCGGGGGGGCCAGTGGTTACAATGAGCAGTTCTTC. It specifies CSVDKRATSGGASGYNEQFF. The gene calls are TRBV29-1 and TRBJ2-1; 14 positions agree with TRBD2. J was trimmed by 4 bases and V by 3 bases; bases with no gene match: 17. The CDR3 covers 20 residues. Looked up from germline, CDR1 is SQVTM and CDR2 is ANQGSEA.